The 26 T cell receptor beta chains below all came from one sample that was sequenced in a study of molecular identifiers for immune sequencing clone quantification. In TCRdb, the PCR reads were re-called with MiXCR into one record per CDR3 protein. Of a few hundred thousand distinct CDR3 sequences listed, about a quarter were seen once; the top ten hold 0.7% to 0.9%. Sequencing was carried out using naive CD8+ T cells from blood, with Jurkat cell RNA spiked in. As to subset: FACS-sorted CD8+CD4-CCR7+CD45RA+ naive T cells. All receptors derive from a human donor in good health. Some libraries in this study had Jurkat cell RNA spiked in.

The rearrangement joins TRBV7-6 to TRBJ2-2; the match to TRBD2 covers 8 bases. Germline CDR1 SGHVS, CDR2 FNYEAQ. Losses at the gene ends were 5 bases for V and 3 bases for J; bases not matched to a gene: 8. The CDR3 runs 16 residues. CDR3 coding DNA: TGTGCCAGCAGCCCCAGCGGGGGCCCTTACACCGGGGAGCTGTTTTTT. This gives the protein CASSPSGGPYTGELFF.

This clonotype was detected a few times. The chain recombines TRBV11-2 with TRBJ2-1; possibly TRBD2 for D (7 bases). V gave up 5 bases and J gave up 4 bases, with 21 bases separating them. Germline V CDR1 and CDR2: SGHAT, FQNNGV. CDR3 length equals 17 residues. The CDR3, as DNA: TGTGCCAGCAGCCCACCCCTGGGGGCTAGCGGTTACAATGAGCAGTTCTTC. Its translation: CASSPPLGASGYNEQFF.

This clonotype came up a few times. The chain has TRBV27 and TRBJ2-1; D might be TRBD2 (6 bases). Per germline, CDR1 MNHEY and CDR2 SMNVEV (reference sequence). This CDR3 is 13 amino acids long. V lost 6 bases to trimming and J lost 4 bases, with 10 bases between them. CDR3 protein: CASRTSIYNEQFF. The DNA for the CDR3 is TGTGCCAGCAGGACTAGTATTTACAATGAGCAGTTCTTC.

This chain uses TRBV29-1 with TRBJ1-2; 9 bases align to TRBD1. The V gene's germline CDR1 is SQVTM and CDR2 ANQGSEA. The CDR3 is 16 amino acids. The ends lost 6 bases at V and 0 bases at J; junction bases unmatched: 11. CDR3: CSVGTGQGYTNYGYTF. The CDR3 nucleotides read TGCAGCGTAGGGACGGGACAGGGATACACTAACTATGGCTACACCTTC.

This clonotype has more than one count but fewer than ten. The J gene is TRBJ2-7, the V gene TRBV9; no clear D. Germline CDR1 reads SGDLS; CDR2 reads YYNGEE. V dropped 0 bases and J dropped 3 bases, with 10 bases sitting between them. The CDR3 length is 14 residues. This CDR3 is CASSVDSRSYEQYF. The CDR3 coding sequence is TGTGCCAGCAGCGTAGATAGCAGAAGCTACGAGCAGTACTTC.

A note on this clonotype: One junction end disagrees with the germline gene, perhaps due to a read error. The V and J genes are TRBV29-1 and TRBJ2-7; 9 nucleotides agree with TRBD1. The CDR3 sequence is 16 residues long. CDR1 is SQVTM, CDR2 ANQGSEA, per germline. The CDR3 loop is CCVEARGGQGSYEKYF. In DNA form, the CDR3 reads TGCTGCGTTGAAGCACGTGGGGGACAGGGAAGCTACGAGAAGTACTTC.

In this sample, this clonotype turned up many times. The gene calls are TRBV6-5 and TRBJ2-1, with D tentatively TRBD2 (5 bases). Trimming removed 5 bases at V and 2 bases at J, with 7 bases between. CDR3 size: 13 residues. Looked up from germline, CDR1 is MNHEY and CDR2 is SVGAGI. In DNA, the CDR3 is TGTGCCAGCAGTACCGGGGCCTACAATGAGCAGTTCTTC. Amino acid sequence: CASSTGAYNEQFF.

The J gene is TRBJ2-5, the V gene TRBV18; 10 nucleotides match TRBD1. V was pared by 4 bases and J by 4 bases, with 9 bases of the junction left unmatched. The CDR3 is made up of 16 amino acids. Germline-derived CDR1 and CDR2 are KGHSH and LQKENI. The CDR3, as DNA: TGTGCCAGCTCACGACGGGGACAGGGGCTCGGAGAGACCCAGTACTTC. Translating it yields CASSRRGQGLGETQYF.

The chain joins TRBV27 to TRBJ1-1; maybe TRBD1 (6 bases). Germline assignment: CDR1 MNHEY and CDR2 SMNVEV (reference sequence). The V gene lost 4 bases and the J gene lost 8 bases, with 14 bases spanning the gap. The CDR3 has 13 residues. The CDR3 loop reads CASSSISGTEAFF. CDR3 bases: TGTGCCAGCAGTTCAATATCCGGGACAGAAGCTTTCTTT.

This clonotype has a count of ten or more. CDR3 coding DNA: TGTGCCAGCAGCCACCCGACAGGGTTCACCGGGGAGCTGTTTTTT. Translating gives CASSHPTGFTGELFF. The J gene is TRBJ2-2, the V gene TRBV7-9; 7 bases match TRBD1. The CDR3 runs to 15 residues. Germline CDR1 reads SEHNR; CDR2 reads FQNEAQ (reference sequence). Trimming removed 5 bases from V and 4 bases from J; junction bases left unmatched: 7.

In its sample, this clonotype was seen many times. The chain joins TRBV12-3 or TRBV12-4 to TRBJ1-5; D is unresolved. This CDR3 comprises 14 residues. V was pared by 5 bases and J by 0 bases, with 8 bases between. The CDR3 loop reads CASSEVYSNQPQHF. CDR3 coding DNA: TGTGCCAGCAGTGAGGTATATAGCAATCAGCCCCAGCATTTT.

This clonotype came up many times. The chain recombines TRBV6-2 or TRBV6-3 with TRBJ2-2; D is ambiguous. V lost 9 bases and J 6 bases, leaving 14 bases between the germline ends. This CDR3 comprises 13 residues. Germline V gene data show CDR1 as MNHEY and CDR2 as SVGEGT. CDR3 amino acids: CASGRASAGELFF. Here the CDR3 DNA reads TGTGCCAGTGGACGGGCCAGCGCCGGGGAGCTGTTTTTT.

V gene TRBV29-1 combines with J gene TRBJ2-7; D is perhaps TRBD1 (6 bases). The V gene's germline CDR1 is SQVTM and CDR2 ANQGSEA. This CDR3 comprises 15 residues. V shed 4 bases and J shed 1 base, with 17 bases lying between them. The CDR3 nucleotides are TGCAGCGTTGGTTCAGGGGCAGGCTTATCCTACGAGCAGTACTTC. Encoded protein: CSVGSGAGLSYEQYF.

A few counts support this clonotype. The chain joins TRBV7-9 to TRBJ2-7; D is possibly TRBD1 (6 bases). Germline CDR1 and CDR2: SEHNR and FQNEAQ (reference sequence). Trimming pared 5 bases from V and 5 bases from J, leaving 16 bases between. The CDR3 has 14 residues. The DNA for the CDR3 is TGTGCCAGCAGCCAGACGACAGGACTCCACGAGCAGTACTTC. Translating gives CASSQTTGLHEQYF.

This clonotype was counted a few times. The chain is built from TRBV20-1 and TRBJ1-1, with 9 bases fitting TRBD1. Trimming took 2 bases from V and 6 from J; bases not matched to a gene: 13. The CDR3 loop spans 16 amino acids. Germline values: CDR1 DFQATT, CDR2 SNEGSKA (reference sequence). CDR3 region: CSARLVDRGPKAEAFF. The CDR3 DNA reads as TGCAGTGCTAGATTGGTGGACAGGGGACCTAAGGCTGAAGCTTTCTTT.

The CDR3 coding sequence is TGCAGTGCTAGAGATTCGTTTACGACGCAGAGCTCCTACGAGCAGTACTTC. Its translation is CSARDSFTTQSSYEQYF. V gene TRBV20-1 combines with J gene TRBJ2-7; D unresolved. There are 17 residues in the CDR3. Germline CDR1 and CDR2: DFQATT and SNEGSKA (reference sequence). V lost 0 bases and J lost 0, with 18 bases in between.

This clonotype was recorded at least ten times. V and J are TRBV7-9 and TRBJ2-3; 8 bases match TRBD2. The CDR3 runs to 15 residues. CDR1 and CDR2 from the germline V gene are SEHNR and FQNEAQ (reference sequence). V lost 5 bases, J lost 6 bases, and 10 bases stayed unmatched. The CDR3 sequence is CASSQAGLVSDTQYF. CDR3 nucleotides: TGTGCCAGCAGCCAAGCGGGACTAGTATCCGATACGCAGTATTTT.

This clonotype was recorded many times. The chain employs TRBV19 and TRBJ2-5; 7 bases map to TRBD1. CDR1 is LNHDA, CDR2 SQIVND, per germline (reference sequence). V lost 7 bases to trimming and J lost 2 bases; unmatched junction nucleotides: 4. CDR3 length: 13 residues. Here the CDR3 DNA reads TGTGCCAGTATGGACAGGAGACAAGAGACCCAGTACTTC. This codes for CASMDRRQETQYF.

Only a few counts were recorded for this clonotype. This chain links TRBV2 with TRBJ1-2, with D hard to call. Germline CDR1 reads SNHLY; CDR2 reads FYNNEI. The ends were cut back, 8 bases at V and 8 bases at J, with 18 bases in the middle. The CDR3 totals 13 residues. The DNA for the CDR3 is TGTGCCAGCGTGGACGATATGGGCCTAGGCTACACCTTC. Translated, it gives CASVDDMGLGYTF.

This clonotype has just a few counts. This chain uses TRBV7-9 with TRBJ2-2, with TRBD1 matching over 9 bases. In germline, CDR1 is SEHNR, CDR2 FQNEAQ (reference sequence). The J segment lost 6 bases and the V segment lost 0 bases, leaving 11 bases of the junction unmatched. The CDR3 has 18 amino acids. In DNA, the CDR3 is TGTGCCAGCAGCTTAGCGCCGGGACAGGGTCACTACGCCGGGGAGCTGTTTTTT. Translated, it gives CASSLAPGQGHYAGELFF.

This clonotype has at least ten counts. The chain couples TRBV6-6 to TRBJ2-3; D unclear. CDR1 is MNHNY and CDR2 is SVGAGI in the germline V gene (reference sequence). The CDR3 is 14 amino acids. Trimming pared 5 bases from V and 2 bases from J, leaving 11 bases between. Written as DNA, the CDR3 is TGTGCCAGCAGTCCCACTACTATCACAGATACGCAGTATTTT. It is translated as CASSPTTITDTQYF.

Many counts were recorded for this clonotype. V gene TRBV5-5 combines with J gene TRBJ2-7; no definite D call. CDR3 size: 14 residues. In germline, CDR1 is SGHKS, CDR2 YYEKEE (reference sequence). Trimming cost V 0 bases and J 0 bases, with 7 bases left between them. The CDR3 DNA follows: TGTGCCAGCAGCTTGGCCCCGGACTCCTACGAGCAGTACTTC. This gives the protein CASSLAPDSYEQYF.

A few counts support this clonotype. The CDR3 is CASSTPDGTYEQYF. The CDR3 DNA is TGCGCCAGCAGCACCCCCGACGGGACCTACGAGCAGTACTTC. This chain joins TRBV5-1 and TRBJ2-7; D is possibly TRBD2 (5 bases). Germline loops: CDR1 SGHRS, CDR2 YFSETQ. The CDR3 runs to 14 residues. V was shortened by 4 bases and J by 2 bases, with 13 bases between the two germline ends.

Many counts were recorded for this clonotype. The chain is built from TRBV5-1 and TRBJ2-3; no definite D call. CDR3 size: 15 residues. Trimming left V 5 bases short and J 3 bases short, with 16 bases between. CDR1 is SGHRS and CDR2 is YFSETQ in the germline V gene. CDR3 in amino acids: CASSGHLSRTDTQYF. CDR3 bases: TGCGCCAGCAGTGGCCATTTGAGTAGGACAGATACGCAGTATTTT.

Many counts were recorded for this clonotype. The gene calls are TRBV12-3 or TRBV12-4 and TRBJ2-6, with a tentative D call TRBD2 (5 bases). Between the trimmed V and J ends, which lost 8 bases and 5 bases, there was a span of 13 bases. The CDR3 has 14 residues. The CDR3 loop reads CASGSTGRANVLTF. The DNA of the CDR3 is TGTGCCAGCGGTAGTACGGGGAGGGCCAACGTCCTGACTTTC.

This clonotype was seen a handful of times. The chain joins TRBV7-9 to TRBJ2-2; TRBD1 aligns across 7 bases. The CDR3 is 15 residues long. Germline V gene data show CDR1 as SEHNR and CDR2 as FQNEAQ (reference sequence). V lost 3 bases, J lost 4 bases, and 5 bases stayed unmatched. The CDR3 nucleotides read TGTGCCAGCAGCTTCTTGGGACAGACCACCGGGGAGCTGTTTTTT. This gives the protein CASSFLGQTTGELFF.